This record concerns one T cell receptor (beta chain) sequence. The antigen it binds to is not known. Per-nucleotide qualities are absent, and no much larger clonotype sits a single base away. The CDR3 spans 12 residues, from the cysteine through the phenylalanine. CDR3 DNA only is kept here, 36 bases in frame from base 1. The germline V gene specifies SQVTM as CDR1 and ANQGSEA as CDR2. V is cut by 4 bases and J by 3 bases, and the space between the germline ends is 9 bases. At diagnosis, peripheral blood, uninvolved tumor-adjacent lung and tumor were collected and were preserved as a mix of fresh-frozen and FFPE material. For TCR repertoire profiling, blood samples were analyzed in the form of peripheral blood mononuclear cells. This record comes from a study of T cells in localized non-small cell lung cancer (dated by TCRdb to the early 2020s). Turning to the overall study: Comparing tumors with uninvolved tumor-adjacent lungs, the study looked at the T cell repertoires of 200 to 250 patients with early-stage NSCLC. A mean age of around 69 years was recorded for the NSCLC patients, of whom around 120 were male and 95 to 110 were female. The cohort comprised around 250 treatment-naïve NSCLC patients with resected, localized lung tumors.

Paper-wide results and their limitations: Of the top 100 tumor clones, a median of roughly 57 were detected in paired uninvolved adjacent lung; under 30 were also among that lung's top 100. The highest T cell clonality was observed in uninvolved tumor-adjacent lung, where clonality exceeded that of tumor, suggesting that antigenic responses were more focused in uninvolved tumor-adjacent lung. Higher T cell density in blood was associated with longer overall survival, whereas higher clonality in adjacent lung was associated with shorter survival. Multi-region tumor sequencing was not performed, so intratumor heterogeneity could not be excluded. Because of the exploratory design, TCR variables were selected using unadjusted p-values without false-discovery rate correction.

The immunoSEQ Assay was used to sequence TCR beta CDR3 regions from DNA. Regarding the original processing steps: To compute T cell density, TCR beta template counts were normalized to usable DNA, which was estimated by amplifying housekeeping genes. Richness was estimated using the preseqR package, with extrapolation to 400,000 templates for PBMC samples and to 120,000 templates for tissue samples. Clonality was defined by subtracting Pielou's evenness from one. To identify tissue-enriched TCRs, differential abundance testing was run on productive amino-acid clonotypes with a minimum total count of 5 and an alpha of 0.1. The Jaccard Index and the Morisita Overlap Index were used to quantify repertoire overlap between compartments. GLIPH grouped TCR beta CDR3s together with public tetramer-defined viral CDR3s, and a viral motif had to include at least three viral sequences and show V-gene enrichment. Held by TCRdb, this immuneACCESS table contains in-frame sequences only and omits some clones. Under half of the omission traces to an unresolved V gene where checked; the cause of the rest is unknown. V, J and clone size are those of that table, while D and trimming were read from the DNA. A total of over 70,000 clones appear in this sample, less than 90% of them only once. 21% of the sample goes to the ten largest clones.

The V and J segments used are TRBV29-1 and TRBJ1-2; tentative D gene TRBD1, with 5 bases matching. Sample: peripheral blood, taken before any cancer treatment. The receptor was isolated from a male donor older than 55 with stage III squamous cell lung carcinoma. The CDR3 corresponds to CSVGQGDYGYTF. The bases are TGCAGCGTTGGTCAGGGCGACTATGGCTACACCTTC.